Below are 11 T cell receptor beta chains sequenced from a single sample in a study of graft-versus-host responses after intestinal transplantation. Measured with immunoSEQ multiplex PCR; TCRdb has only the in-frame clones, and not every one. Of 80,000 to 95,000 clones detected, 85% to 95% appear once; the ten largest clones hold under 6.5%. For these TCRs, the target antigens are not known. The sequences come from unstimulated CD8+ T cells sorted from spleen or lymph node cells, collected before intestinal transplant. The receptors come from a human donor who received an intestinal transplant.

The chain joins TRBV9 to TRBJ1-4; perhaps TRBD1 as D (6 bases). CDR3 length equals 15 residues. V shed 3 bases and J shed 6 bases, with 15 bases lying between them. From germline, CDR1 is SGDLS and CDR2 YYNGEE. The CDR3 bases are TGTGCCAGCAGCGGAGAACAGGGTTCCCATGAAAAACTGTTTTTT. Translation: CASSGEQGSHEKLFF.

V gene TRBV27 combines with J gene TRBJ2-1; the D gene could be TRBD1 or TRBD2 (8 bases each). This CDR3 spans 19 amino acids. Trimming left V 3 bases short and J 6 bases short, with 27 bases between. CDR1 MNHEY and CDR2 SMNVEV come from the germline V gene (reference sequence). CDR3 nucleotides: TGTGCCAGCAGTTTTCTGGACAGGGACGGGAGGGGTATGAGCAATGAGCAGTTCTTC. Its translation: CASSFLDRDGRGMSNEQFF.

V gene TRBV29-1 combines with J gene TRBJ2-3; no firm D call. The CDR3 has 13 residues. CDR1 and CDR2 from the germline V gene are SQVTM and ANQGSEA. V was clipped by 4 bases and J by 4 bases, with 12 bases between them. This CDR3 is CSVARGRADTQYF. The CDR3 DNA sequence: TGCAGCGTTGCCCGTGGGCGAGCAGATACGCAGTATTTT.

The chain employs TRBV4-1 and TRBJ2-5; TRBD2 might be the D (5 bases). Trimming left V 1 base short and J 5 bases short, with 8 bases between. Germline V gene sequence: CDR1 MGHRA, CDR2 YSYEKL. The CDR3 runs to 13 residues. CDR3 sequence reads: CASSQVTGETQYF. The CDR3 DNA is TGCGCCAGCAGCCAAGTGACGGGGGAGACCCAGTACTTC.

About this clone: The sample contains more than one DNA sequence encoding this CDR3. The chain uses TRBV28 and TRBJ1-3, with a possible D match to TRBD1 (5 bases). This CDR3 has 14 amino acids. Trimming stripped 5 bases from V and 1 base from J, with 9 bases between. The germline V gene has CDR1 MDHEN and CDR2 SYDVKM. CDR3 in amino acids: CASSRDSSGNTIYF. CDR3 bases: TGTGCCAGCAGTCGCGACAGTTCTGGAAACACCATATATTTT.

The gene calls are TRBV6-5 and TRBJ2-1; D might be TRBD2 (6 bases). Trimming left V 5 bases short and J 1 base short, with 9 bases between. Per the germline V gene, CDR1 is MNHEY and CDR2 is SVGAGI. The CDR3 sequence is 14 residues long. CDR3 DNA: TGTGCCAGCAGTCCGCGGGGATCCTACAATGAGCAGTTCTTC. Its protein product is CASSPRGSYNEQFF.

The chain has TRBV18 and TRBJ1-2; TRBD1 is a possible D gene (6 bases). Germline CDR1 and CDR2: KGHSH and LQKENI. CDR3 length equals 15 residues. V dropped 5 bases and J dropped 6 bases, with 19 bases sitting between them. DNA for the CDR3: TGTGCCAGCTCATCTTTGAGGGGGGGGCCACATGGCTACACCTTC. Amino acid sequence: CASSSLRGGPHGYTF.

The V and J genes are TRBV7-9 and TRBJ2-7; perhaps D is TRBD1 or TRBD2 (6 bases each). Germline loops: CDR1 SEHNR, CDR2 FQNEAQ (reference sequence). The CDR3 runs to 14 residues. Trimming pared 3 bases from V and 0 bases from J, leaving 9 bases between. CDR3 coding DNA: TGTGCCAGCAGCTTGGGGGGCGCCTCCTACGAGCAGTACTTC. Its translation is CASSLGGASYEQYF.

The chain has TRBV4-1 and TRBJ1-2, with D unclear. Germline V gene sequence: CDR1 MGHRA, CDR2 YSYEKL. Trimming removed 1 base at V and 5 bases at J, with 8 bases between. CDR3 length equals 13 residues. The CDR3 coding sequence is TGCGCCAGCAGCCAAGGGGTGGGGTATGGCTACACCTTC. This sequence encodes CASSQGVGYGYTF.

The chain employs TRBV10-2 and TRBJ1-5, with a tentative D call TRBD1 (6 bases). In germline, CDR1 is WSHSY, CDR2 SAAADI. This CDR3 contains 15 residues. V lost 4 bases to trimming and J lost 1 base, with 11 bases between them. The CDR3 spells CASSGGALSNQPQHF. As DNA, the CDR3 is TGCGCCAGCAGTGGGGGGGCTCTGAGCAATCAGCCCCAGCATTTT.

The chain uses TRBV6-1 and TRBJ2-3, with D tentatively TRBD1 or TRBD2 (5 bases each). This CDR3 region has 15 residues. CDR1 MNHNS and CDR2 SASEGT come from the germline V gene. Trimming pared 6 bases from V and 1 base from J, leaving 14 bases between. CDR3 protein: CASSLLGPGTDTQYF. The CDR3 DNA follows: TGTGCCAGCAGCCTCTTGGGACCGGGCACAGATACGCAGTATTTT.